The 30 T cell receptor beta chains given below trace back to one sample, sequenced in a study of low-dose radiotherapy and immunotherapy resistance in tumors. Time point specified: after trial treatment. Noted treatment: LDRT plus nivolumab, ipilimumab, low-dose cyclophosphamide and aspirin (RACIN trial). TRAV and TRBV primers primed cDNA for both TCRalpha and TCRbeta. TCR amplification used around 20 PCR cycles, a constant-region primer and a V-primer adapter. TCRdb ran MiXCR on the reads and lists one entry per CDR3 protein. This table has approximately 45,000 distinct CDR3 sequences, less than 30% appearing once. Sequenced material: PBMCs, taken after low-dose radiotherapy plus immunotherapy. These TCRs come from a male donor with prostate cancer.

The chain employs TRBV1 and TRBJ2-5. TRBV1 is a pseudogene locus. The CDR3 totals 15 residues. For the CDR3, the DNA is TGCGCCAGCAGCCACGGAACCGACCGTCAAGAGACCCAGTACTTC. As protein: CASSHGTDRQETQYF.

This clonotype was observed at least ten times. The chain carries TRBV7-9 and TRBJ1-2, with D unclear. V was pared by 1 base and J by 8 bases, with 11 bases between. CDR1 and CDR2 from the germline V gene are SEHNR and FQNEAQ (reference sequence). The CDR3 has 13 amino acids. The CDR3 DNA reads TGTGCCAGCAGCTTAGTGGCAGTTGAAGGCTACACCTTC. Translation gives CASSLVAVEGYTF.

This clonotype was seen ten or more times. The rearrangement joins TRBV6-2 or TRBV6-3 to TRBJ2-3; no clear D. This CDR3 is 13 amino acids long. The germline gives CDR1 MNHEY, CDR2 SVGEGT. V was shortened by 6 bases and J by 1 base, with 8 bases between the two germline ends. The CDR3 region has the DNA TGTGCCAGCAGCTCGTGGGGCACAGATACGCAGTATTTT. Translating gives CASSSWGTDTQYF.

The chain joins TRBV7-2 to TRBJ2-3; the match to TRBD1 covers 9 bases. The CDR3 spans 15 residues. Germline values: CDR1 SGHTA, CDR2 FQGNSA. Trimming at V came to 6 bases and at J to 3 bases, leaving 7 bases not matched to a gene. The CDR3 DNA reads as TGTGCCAGCAGGCCCCCGGGACAGGGAACAGATACGCAGTATTTT. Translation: CASRPPGQGTDTQYF.

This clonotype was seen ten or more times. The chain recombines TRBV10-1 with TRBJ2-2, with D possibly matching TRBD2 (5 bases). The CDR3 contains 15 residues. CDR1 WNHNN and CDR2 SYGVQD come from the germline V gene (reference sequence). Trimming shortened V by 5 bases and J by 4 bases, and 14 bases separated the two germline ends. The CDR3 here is CASSPRLASTGELFF. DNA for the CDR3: TGCGCCAGCAGTCCTCGGCTAGCTTCCACCGGGGAGCTGTTTTTT.

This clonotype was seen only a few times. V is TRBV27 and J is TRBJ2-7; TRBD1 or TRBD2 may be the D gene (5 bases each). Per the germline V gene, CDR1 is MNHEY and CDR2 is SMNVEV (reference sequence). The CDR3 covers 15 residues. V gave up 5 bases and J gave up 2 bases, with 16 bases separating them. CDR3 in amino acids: CASSPREGWTYEQYF. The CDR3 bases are TGTGCCAGCAGTCCCCGAGAGGGGTGGACCTACGAGCAGTACTTC.

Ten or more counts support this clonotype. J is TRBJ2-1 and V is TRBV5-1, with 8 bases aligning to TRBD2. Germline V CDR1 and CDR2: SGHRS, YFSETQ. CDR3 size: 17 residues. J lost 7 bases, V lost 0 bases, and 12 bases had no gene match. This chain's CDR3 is CASSLDGSGTHLNEQFF. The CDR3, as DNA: TGCGCCAGCAGCTTGGACGGTAGCGGGACCCACCTGAATGAGCAGTTCTTC.

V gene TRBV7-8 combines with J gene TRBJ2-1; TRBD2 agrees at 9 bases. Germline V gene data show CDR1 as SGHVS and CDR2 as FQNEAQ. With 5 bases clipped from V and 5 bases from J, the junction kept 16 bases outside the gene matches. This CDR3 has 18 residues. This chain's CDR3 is CASSRDSRLAGIHNEQFF. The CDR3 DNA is TGTGCCAGCAGCCGAGACTCCCGGCTAGCGGGGATCCACAATGAGCAGTTCTTC.

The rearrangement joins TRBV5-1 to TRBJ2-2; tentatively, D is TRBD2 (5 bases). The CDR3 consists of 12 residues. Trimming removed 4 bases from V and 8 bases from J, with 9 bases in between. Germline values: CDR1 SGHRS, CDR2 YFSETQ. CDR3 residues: CASSPEGGELFF. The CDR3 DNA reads TGCGCCAGCAGCCCTGAGGGAGGGGAGCTGTTTTTT.

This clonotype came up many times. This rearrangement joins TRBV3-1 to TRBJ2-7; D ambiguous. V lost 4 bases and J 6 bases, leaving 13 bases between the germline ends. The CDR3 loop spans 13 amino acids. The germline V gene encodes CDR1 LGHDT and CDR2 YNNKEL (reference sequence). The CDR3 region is CASSPDWWGEQYF. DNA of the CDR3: TGTGCCAGCAGCCCGGATTGGTGGGGCGAGCAGTACTTC.

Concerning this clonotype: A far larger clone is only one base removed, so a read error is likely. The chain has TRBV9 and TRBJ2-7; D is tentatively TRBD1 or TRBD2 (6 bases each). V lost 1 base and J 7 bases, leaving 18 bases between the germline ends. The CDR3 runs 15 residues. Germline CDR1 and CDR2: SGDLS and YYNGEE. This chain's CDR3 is CASSVSGARRNEQYF. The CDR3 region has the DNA TGTGCCAGCAGCGTATCGGGGGCCCGCAGGAATGAGCAGTACTTC.

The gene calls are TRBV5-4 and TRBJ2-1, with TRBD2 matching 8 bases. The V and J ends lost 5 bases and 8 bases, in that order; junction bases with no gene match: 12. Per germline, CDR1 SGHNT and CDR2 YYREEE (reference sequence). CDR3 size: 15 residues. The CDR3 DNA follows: TGTGCCAGCAGGGCCGGGGGCGGGAGGATCCATGAGCAGTTCTTC. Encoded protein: CASRAGGGRIHEQFF.

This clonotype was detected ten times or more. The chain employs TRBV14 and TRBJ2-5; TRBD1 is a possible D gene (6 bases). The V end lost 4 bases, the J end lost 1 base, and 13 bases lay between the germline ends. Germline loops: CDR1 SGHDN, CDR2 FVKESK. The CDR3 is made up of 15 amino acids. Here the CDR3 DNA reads TGTGCCAGCAGCCGTCACCGGGACACCCAAGAGACCCAGTACTTC. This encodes CASSRHRDTQETQYF.

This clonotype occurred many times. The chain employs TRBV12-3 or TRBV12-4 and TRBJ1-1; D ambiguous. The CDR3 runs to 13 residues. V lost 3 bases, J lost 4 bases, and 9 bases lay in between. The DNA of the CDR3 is TGTGCCAGCAGTTTTTCTGGGAGCACTGAAGCTTTCTTT. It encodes CASSFSGSTEAFF.

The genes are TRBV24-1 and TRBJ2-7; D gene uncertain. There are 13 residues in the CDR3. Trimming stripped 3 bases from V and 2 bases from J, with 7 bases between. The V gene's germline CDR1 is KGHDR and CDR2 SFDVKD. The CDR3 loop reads CATSDDSPYEQYF. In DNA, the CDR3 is TGTGCCACCAGTGATGATTCCCCCTACGAGCAGTACTTC.

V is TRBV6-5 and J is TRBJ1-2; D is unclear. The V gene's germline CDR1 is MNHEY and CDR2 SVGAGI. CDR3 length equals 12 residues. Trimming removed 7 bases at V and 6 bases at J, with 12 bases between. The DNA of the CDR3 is TGTGCCAGCACTAGAGCAGAAGATGGCTACACCTTC. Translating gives CASTRAEDGYTF.

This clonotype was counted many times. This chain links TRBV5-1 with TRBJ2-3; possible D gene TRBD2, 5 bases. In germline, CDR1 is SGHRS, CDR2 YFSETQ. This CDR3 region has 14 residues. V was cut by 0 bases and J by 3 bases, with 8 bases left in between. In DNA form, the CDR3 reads TGCGCCAGCAGCTTGGCTCGGAGGACAGATACGCAGTATTTT. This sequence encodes CASSLARRTDTQYF.

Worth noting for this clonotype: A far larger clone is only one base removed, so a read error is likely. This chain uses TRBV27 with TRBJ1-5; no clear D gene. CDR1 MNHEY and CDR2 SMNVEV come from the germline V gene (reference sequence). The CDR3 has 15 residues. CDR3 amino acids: CAISGVKYSNQPQHF. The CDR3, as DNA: TGTGCCATCAGTGGGGTGAAATATAGCAATCAGCCCCAGCATTTT.

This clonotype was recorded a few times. For the CDR3, the DNA is TGCGCCAGCAGCTTGGGGACTAGCGGGAGTGCAGCCAAAAACATTCAGTACTTC. It is translated as CASSLGTSGSAAKNIQYF. The chain has TRBV5-1 and TRBJ2-4; TRBD2 matches 13 bases. This CDR3 has 18 amino acids. Germline CDR1 and CDR2: SGHRS and YFSETQ. J was trimmed by 0 bases and V by 0 bases; bases with no gene match: 3.

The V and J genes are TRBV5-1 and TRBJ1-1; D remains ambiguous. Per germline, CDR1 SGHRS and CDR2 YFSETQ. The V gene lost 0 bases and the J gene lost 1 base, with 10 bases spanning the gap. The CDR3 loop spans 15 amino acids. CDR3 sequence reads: CASSLAEIGNTEAFF. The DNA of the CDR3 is TGCGCCAGCAGCTTGGCCGAGATTGGGAACACTGAAGCTTTCTTT.

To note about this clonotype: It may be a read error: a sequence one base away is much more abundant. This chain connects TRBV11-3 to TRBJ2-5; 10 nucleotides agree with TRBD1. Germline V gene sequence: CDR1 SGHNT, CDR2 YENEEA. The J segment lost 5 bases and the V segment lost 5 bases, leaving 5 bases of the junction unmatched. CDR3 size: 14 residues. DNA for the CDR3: TGTGCCAGCAGCCCGGGACAGGGGATGGAGACCCAGTACTTC. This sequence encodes CASSPGQGMETQYF.

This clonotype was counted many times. The CDR3 DNA follows: TGTGCCAGCAGTGAGACAGGGGCTGGGGCCAACGTCCTGACTTTC. Its protein product is CASSETGAGANVLTF. The chain joins TRBV2 to TRBJ2-6, with 8 bases aligning to TRBD1. The CDR3 is made up of 15 amino acids. Germline V gene lookup returns CDR1 SNHLY and CDR2 FYNNEI. V dropped 3 bases and J dropped 2; count of bases not matched to a gene: 0.

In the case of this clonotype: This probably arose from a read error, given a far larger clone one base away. The CDR3 sequence is CASSMPSGTVDRETQYF. Here the CDR3 DNA reads TGTGCCAGCAGTATGCCGTCCGGGACGGTGGATCGGGAGACCCAGTACTTC. The J gene is TRBJ2-3, the V gene TRBV25-1; the D gene could be TRBD1 or TRBD2 (5 bases each). The J call is uncertain, as TRBJ2-5 better fits the DNA end. The CDR3 length is 17 residues. The germline CDR1 and CDR2 sequences are MGHDK and SYGVNS.

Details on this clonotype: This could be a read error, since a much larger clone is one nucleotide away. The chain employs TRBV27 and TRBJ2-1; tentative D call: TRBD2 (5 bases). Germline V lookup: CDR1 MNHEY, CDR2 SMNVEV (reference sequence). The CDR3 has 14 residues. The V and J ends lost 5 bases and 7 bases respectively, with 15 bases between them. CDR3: CASSAGILRNEQFF. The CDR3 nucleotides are TGTGCCAGCAGTGCGGGCATACTGAGGAATGAGCAGTTCTTC.

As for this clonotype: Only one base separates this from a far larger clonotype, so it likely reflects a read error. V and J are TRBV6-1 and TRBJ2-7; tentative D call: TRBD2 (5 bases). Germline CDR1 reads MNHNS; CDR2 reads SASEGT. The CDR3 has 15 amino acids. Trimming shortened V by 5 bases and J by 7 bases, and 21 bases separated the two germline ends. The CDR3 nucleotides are TGTGCCAGCAGTTCCGGCGGGTACTCCTACAATGAGCAGTACTTC. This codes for CASSSGGYSYNEQYF.

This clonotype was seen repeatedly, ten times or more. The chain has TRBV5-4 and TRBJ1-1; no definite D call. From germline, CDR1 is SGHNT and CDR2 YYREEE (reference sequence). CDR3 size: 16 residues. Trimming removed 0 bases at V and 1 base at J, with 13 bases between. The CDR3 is CASSLDVGQANTEAFF. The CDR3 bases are TGTGCCAGCAGCTTGGACGTGGGCCAGGCGAACACTGAAGCTTTCTTT.

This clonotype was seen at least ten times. The CDR3 DNA sequence: TGTGCCACCAGCAGAGATAGGGGACAGGGAGCTGAAGCTTTCTTT. Its protein is CATSRDRGQGAEAFF. V usage is TRBV15 and J usage is TRBJ1-1; TRBD1 matches 9 bases. V lost 0 bases, J lost 6 bases, and 5 bases stayed unmatched. The CDR3 is 15 amino acids. CDR1 is LNHNV, CDR2 YYDKDF, per germline (reference sequence).

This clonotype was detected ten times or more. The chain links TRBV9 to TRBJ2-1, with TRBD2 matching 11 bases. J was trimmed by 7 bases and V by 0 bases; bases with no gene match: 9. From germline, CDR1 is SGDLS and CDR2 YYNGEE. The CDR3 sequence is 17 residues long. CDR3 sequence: CASSVAITSGRQNEQFF. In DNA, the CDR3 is TGTGCCAGCAGCGTAGCTATAACTAGCGGGAGACAAAATGAGCAGTTCTTC.

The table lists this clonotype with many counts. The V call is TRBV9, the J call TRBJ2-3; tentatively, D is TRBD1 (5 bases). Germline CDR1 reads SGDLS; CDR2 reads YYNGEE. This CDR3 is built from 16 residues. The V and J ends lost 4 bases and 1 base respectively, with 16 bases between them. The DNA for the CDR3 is TGTGCCAGCAGCCCCGGTAACAGGAGAGGCACAGATACGCAGTATTTT. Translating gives CASSPGNRRGTDTQYF.

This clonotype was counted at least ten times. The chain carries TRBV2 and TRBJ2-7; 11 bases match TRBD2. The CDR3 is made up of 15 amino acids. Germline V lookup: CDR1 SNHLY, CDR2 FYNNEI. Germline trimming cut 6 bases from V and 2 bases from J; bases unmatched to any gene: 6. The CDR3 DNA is TGTGCCAGCAGACTACTAGCGGGAGTTACCTACGAGCAGTACTTC. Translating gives CASRLLAGVTYEQYF.